This T cell receptor (beta chain) was recorded in a study of human T cells and chemical hapten exposure. Study in general: Diagnoses of alopecia areata, totalis or universalis occurred in mostly female patients.

Documented time point: pre-sensitization, week 0. Treatment indicated: therapeutic diphenylcyclopropenone sensitization with weekly scalp DPC. TCRdb redid the calling of the RACE reads with MiXCR, one entry per CDR3 protein. Among 60,000 to 70,000 distinct CDR3 sequences listed, 10% to 11% were seen once. This CDR3 region has 16 residues. Germline V gene data show CDR1 as SGHAT and CDR2 as FQNNGV. The V gene lost 1 base and the J gene lost 0 bases, with 10 bases spanning the gap. Sequencing used whole blood, obtained in connection with sensitization to the hapten diphenylcyclopropenone (DPC). The chain is built from TRBV11-2 and TRBJ2-1; the D gene is possibly TRBD2 (6 bases). This TCR derives from a woman aged 45 to 65 with alopecia areata. Some clones in this sample may be carry-over from other donors' samples. The CDR3 nucleotides are TGTGCCAGCAGCTTAGCGGGAGCCTCCTCCTACAATGAGCAGTTCTTC. It yields the protein CASSLAGASSYNEQFF.